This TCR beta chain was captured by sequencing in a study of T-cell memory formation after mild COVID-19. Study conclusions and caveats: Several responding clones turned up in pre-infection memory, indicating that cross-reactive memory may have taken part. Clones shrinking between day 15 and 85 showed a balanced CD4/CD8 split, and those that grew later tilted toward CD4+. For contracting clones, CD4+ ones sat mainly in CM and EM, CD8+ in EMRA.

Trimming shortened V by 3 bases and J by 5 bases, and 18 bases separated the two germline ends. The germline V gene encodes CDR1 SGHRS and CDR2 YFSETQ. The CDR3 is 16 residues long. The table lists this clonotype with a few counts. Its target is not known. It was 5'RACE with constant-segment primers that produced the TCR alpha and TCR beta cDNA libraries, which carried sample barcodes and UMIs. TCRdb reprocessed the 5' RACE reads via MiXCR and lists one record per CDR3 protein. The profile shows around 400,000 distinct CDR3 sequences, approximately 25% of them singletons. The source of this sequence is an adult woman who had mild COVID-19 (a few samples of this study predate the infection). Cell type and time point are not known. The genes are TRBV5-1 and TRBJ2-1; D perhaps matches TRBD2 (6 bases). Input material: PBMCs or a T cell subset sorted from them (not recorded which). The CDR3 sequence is CASSSQPGLANNEQFF. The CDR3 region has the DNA TGCGCCAGCAGCTCCCAACCGGGACTGGCAAACAATGAGCAGTTCTTC.